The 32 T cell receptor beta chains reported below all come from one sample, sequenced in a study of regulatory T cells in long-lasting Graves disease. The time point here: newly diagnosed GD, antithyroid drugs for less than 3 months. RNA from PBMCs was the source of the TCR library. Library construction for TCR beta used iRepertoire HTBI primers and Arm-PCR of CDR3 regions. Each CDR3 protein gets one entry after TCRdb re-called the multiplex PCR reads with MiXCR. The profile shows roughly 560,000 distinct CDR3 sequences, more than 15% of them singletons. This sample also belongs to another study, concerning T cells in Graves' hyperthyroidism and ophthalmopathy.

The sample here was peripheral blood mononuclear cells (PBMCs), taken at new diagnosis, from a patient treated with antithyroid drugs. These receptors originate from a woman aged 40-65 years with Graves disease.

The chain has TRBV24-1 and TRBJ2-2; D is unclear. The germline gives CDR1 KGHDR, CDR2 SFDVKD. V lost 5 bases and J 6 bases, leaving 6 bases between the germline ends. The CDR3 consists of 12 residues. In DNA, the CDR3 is TGTGCCACCAGTGTGCTCGCCGGGGAGCTGTTTTTT. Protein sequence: CATSVLAGELFF.

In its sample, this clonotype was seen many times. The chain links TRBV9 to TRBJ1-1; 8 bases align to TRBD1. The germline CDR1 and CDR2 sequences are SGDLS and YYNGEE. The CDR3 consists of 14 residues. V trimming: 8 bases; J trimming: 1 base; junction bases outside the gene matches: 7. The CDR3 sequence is CASSRQGTNTEAFF. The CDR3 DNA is TGTGCCAGTAGTAGACAGGGGACGAACACTGAAGCTTTCTTT. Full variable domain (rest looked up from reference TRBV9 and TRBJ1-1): DSGVTQTPKHLITATGQRVTLRCSPRSGDLSVYWYQQSLDQGLQFLIQYYNGEERAKGNILERFSAQQFPDLHSELNLSSLELGDSALYFCASSRQGTNTEAFFGQGTRLTVV.

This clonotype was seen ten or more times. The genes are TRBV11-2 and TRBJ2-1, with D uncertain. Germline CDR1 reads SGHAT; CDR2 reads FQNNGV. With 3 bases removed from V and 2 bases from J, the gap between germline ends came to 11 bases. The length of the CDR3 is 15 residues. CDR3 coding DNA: TGTGCCAGCAGCTTGGAAGGGTTCGCCTACAATGAGCAGTTCTTC. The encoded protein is CASSLEGFAYNEQFF.

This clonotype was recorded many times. The CDR3 spells CASSLMFGSSYEQYF. CDR3 nucleotide sequence: TGTGCCAGCAGTTTAATGTTCGGCAGCTCCTACGAGCAGTACTTC. The chain uses TRBV12-3 or TRBV12-4 and TRBJ2-7; unclear D gene. The CDR3 covers 15 residues. V was cut by 2 bases and J by 0 bases, with 11 bases left in between.

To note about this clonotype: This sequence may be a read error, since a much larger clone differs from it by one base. CDR3 region: CASSQPGLGSGAEFF. DNA for the CDR3: TGTGCCAGCAGCCAACCGGGACTAGGATCTGGAGCAGAGTTCTTC. This rearrangement joins TRBV3-1 to TRBJ2-1; 8 bases map to TRBD2. This CDR3 is built from 15 residues. V trimming: 2 bases; J trimming: 14 bases; junction bases outside the gene matches: 14. Germline CDR1 is LGHDT and CDR2 is YNNKEL (reference sequence).

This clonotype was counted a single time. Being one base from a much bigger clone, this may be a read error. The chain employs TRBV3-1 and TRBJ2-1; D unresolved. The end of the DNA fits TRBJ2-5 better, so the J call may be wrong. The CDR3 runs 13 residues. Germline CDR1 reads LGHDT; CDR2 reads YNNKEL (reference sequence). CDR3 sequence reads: CASSPVAGWAQYF. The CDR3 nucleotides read TGTGCCAGCAGCCCAGTTGCTGGCTGGGCCCAGTACTTC.

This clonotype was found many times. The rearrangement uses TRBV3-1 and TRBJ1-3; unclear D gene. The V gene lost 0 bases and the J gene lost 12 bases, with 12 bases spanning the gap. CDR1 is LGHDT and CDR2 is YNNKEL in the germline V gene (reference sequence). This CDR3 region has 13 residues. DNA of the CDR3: TGTGCCAGCAGCCAAGAGGGGTCCGTCCACATATATTTT. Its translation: CASSQEGSVHIYF. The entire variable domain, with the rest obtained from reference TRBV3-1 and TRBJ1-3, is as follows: DTAVSQTPKYLVTQMGNDKSIKCEQNLGHDTMYWYKQDSKKFLKIMFSYNNKELIINETVPNRFSPKSPDKAHLNLHINSLELGDSAVYFCASSQEGSVHIYFGEGSWLTVV.

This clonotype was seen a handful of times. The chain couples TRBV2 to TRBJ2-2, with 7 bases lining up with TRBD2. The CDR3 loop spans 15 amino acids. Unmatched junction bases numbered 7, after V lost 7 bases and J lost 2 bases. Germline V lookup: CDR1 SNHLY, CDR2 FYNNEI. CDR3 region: CASNPGLVNTGELFF. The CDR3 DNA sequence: TGTGCCAGCAACCCCGGACTAGTAAACACCGGGGAGCTGTTTTTT.

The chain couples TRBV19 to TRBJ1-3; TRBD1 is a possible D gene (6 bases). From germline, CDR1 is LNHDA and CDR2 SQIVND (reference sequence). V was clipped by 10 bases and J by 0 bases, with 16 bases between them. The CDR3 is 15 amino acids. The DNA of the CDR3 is TGTGCCACCAAGGACAGCCAGACCTCTGGAAACACCATATATTTT. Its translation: CATKDSQTSGNTIYF.

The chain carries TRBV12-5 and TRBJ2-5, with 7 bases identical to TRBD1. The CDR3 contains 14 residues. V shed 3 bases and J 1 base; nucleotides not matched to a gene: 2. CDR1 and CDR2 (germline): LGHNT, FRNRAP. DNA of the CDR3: TGTGCTAGTGGTTTAGGGACAGTCCAAGAGACCCAGTACTTC. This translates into CASGLGTVQETQYF.

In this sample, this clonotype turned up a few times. The CDR3 DNA follows: TGTGCCAGCTCACCACCGACGGGGGGGGGTTTCGATGAGCAGTTCTTC. It encodes CASSPPTGGGFDEQFF. The chain uses TRBV18 and TRBJ2-1; 8 bases fit TRBD2. The CDR3 runs 16 residues. Trimming took 0 bases from V and 8 from J; bases not matched to a gene: 9. The germline V gene has CDR1 KGHSH and CDR2 LQKENI.

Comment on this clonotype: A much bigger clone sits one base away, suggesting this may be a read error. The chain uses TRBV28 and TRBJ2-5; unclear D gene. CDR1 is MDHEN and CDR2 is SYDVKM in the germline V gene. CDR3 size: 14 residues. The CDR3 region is CAGSFPGSSETQYF. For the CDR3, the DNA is TGTGCCGGCAGTTTCCCCGGCAGTTCGGAGACCCAGTACTTC.

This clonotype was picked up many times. CDR3 nucleotides: TGCAGTGCTAGAGATATCCAGCGGGGAGCAGATACGCAGTATTTT. This sequence encodes CSARDIQRGADTQYF. The chain recombines TRBV20-1 with TRBJ2-3, with 7 nucleotides matching TRBD2. The J segment lost 4 bases and the V segment lost 0 bases, leaving 7 bases of the junction unmatched. Germline loops: CDR1 DFQATT, CDR2 SNEGSKA (reference sequence). The CDR3 has 15 residues.

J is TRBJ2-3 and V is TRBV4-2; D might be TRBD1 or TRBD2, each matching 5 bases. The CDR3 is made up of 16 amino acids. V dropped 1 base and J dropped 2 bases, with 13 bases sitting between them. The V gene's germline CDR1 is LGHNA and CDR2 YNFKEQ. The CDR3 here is CASSQGVGEYTDTQYF. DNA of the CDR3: TGTGCCAGCAGCCAAGGAGTGGGGGAGTACACAGATACGCAGTATTTT.

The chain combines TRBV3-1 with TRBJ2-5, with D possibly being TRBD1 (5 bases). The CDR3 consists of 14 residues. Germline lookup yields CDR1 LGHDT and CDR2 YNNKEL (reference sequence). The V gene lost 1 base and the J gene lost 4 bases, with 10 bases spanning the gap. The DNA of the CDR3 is TGTGCCAGCAGCCAAGGGCTGGGGCGAGAGACCCAGTACTTC. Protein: CASSQGLGRETQYF.

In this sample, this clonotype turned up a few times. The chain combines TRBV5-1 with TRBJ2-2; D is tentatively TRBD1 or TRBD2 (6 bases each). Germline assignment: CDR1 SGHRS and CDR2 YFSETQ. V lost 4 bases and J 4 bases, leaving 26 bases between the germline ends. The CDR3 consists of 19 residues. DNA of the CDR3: TGCGCCAGCAGCCATCGCCCGGGACTCACGGAGGGGGGCACCGGGGAGCTGTTTTTT. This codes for CASSHRPGLTEGGTGELFF.

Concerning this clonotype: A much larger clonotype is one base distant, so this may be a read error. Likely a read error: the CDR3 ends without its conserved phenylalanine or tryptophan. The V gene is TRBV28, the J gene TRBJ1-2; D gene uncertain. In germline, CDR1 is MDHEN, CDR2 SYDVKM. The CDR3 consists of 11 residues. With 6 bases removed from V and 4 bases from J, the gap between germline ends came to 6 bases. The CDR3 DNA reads TGTGCCAGCAGGCAACTCTATGGCTACACCCTC. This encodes CASRQLYGYTL.

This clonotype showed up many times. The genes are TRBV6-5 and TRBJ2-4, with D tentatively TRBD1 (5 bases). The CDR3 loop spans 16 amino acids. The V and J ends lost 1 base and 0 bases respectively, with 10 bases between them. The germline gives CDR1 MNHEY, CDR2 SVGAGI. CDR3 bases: TGTGCCAGCAGTTACTTAAGGGGTAAAGCCAAAAACATTCAGTACTTC. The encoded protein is CASSYLRGKAKNIQYF.

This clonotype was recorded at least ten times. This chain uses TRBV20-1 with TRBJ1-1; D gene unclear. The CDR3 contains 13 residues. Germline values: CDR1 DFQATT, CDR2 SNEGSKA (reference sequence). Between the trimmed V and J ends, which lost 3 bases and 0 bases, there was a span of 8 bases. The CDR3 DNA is TGCAGTGCTAGTTACGGGGTGAACACTGAAGCTTTCTTT. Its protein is CSASYGVNTEAFF.

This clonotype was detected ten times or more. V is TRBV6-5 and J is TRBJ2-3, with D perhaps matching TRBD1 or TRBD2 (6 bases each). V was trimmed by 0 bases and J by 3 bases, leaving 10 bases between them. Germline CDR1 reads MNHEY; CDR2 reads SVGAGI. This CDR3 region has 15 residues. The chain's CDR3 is CASSYSRGATDTQYF. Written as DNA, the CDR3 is TGTGCCAGCAGTTACTCGAGGGGGGCGACAGATACGCAGTATTTT.

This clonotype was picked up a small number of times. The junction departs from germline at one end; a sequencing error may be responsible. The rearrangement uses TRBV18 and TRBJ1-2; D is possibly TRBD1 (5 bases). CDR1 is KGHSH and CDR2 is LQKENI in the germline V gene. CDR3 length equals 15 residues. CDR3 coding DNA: TGTGCCAGCACACCTACTCTGACAGACGGGGATGGCTACACCTTC. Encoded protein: CASTPTLTDGDGYTF.

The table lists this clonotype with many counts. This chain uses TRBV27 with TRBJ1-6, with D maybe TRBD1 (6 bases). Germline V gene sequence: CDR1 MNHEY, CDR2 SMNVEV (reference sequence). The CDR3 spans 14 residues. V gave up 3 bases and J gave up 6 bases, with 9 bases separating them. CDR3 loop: CASSLGGLNSPLHF. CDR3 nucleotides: TGTGCCAGCAGTTTGGGGGGGCTTAATTCACCCCTCCACTTT.

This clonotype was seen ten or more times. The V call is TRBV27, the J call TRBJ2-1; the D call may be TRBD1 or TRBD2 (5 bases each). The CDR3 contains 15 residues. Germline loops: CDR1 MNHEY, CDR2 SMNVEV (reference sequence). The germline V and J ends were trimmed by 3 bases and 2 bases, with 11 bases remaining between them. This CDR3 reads CASSFLGTPYNEQFF. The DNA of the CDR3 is TGTGCCAGCAGTTTCCTGGGGACCCCCTACAATGAGCAGTTCTTC.

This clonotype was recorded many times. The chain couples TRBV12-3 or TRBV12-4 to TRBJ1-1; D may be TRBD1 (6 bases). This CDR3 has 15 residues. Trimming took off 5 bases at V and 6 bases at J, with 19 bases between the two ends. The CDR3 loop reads CASSQSTGDGAEAFF. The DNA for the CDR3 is TGTGCCAGCAGTCAATCGACAGGAGATGGGGCTGAAGCTTTCTTT.

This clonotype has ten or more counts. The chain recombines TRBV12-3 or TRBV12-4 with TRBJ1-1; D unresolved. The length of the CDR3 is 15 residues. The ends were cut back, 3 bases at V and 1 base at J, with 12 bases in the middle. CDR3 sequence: CASSFQQPKNTEAFF. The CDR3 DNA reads TGTGCCAGCAGTTTTCAACAGCCTAAGAACACTGAAGCTTTCTTT.

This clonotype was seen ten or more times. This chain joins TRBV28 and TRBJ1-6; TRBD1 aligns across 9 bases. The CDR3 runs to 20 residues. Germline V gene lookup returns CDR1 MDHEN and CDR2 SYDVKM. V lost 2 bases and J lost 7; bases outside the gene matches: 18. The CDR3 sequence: CASSLDPGQGGSILNSPLHF. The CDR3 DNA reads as TGTGCCAGCAGTTTAGATCCGGGACAGGGTGGTTCGATCCTAAATTCACCCCTCCACTTT.

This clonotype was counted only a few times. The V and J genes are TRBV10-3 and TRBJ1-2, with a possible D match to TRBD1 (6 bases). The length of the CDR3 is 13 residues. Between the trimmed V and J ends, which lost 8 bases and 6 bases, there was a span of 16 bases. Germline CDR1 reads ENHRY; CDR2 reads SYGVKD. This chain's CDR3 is CAIVPGRGDGYTF. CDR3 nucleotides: TGTGCCATCGTACCGGGAAGGGGGGATGGCTACACCTTC.

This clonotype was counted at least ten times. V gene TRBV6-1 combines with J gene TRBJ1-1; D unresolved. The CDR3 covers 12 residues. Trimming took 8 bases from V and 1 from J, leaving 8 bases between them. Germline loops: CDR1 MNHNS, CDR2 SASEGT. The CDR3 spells CASEGGNTEAFF. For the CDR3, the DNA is TGTGCCAGCGAAGGAGGGAACACTGAAGCTTTCTTT.

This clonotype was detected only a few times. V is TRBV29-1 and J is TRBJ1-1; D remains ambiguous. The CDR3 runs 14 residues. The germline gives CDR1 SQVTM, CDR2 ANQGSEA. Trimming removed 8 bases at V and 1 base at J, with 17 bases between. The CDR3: CSPGPQSKNTEAFF. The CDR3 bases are TGCAGCCCTGGTCCTCAATCCAAGAACACTGAAGCTTTCTTT.

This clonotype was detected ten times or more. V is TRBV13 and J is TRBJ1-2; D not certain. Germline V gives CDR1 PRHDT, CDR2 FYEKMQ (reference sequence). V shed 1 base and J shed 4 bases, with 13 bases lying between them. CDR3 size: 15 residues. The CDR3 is CASSLAGQDLYGYTF. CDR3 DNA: TGTGCCAGCAGCTTAGCTGGCCAGGACCTCTATGGCTACACCTTC.

CDR3 in amino acids: CSARNLGVSTDTQYF. CDR3 coding DNA: TGCAGTGCTAGAAATTTGGGGGTTAGCACAGATACGCAGTATTTT. This chain links TRBV20-1 with TRBJ2-3; tentatively, D is TRBD1 or TRBD2 (5 bases each). CDR1 is DFQATT, CDR2 SNEGSKA, per germline (reference sequence). V was clipped by 2 bases and J by 0 bases, with 12 bases between them. The CDR3 totals 15 residues.

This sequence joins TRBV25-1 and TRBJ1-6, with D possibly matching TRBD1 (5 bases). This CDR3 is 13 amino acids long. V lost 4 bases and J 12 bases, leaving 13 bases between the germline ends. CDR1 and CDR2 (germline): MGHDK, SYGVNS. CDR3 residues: CASSGGGIEPLHF. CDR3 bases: TGTGCCAGCAGTGGTGGGGGGATAGAACCCCTCCACTTT.